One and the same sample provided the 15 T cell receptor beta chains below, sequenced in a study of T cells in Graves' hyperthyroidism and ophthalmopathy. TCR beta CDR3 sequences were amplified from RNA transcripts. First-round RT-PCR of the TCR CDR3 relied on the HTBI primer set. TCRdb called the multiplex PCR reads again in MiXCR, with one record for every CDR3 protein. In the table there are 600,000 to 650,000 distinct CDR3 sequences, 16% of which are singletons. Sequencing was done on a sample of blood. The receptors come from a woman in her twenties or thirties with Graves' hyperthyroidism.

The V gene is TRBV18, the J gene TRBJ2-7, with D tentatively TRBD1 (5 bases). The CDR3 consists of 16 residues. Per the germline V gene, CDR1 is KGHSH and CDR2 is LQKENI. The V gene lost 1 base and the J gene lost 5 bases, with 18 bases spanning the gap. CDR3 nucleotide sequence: TGTGCCAGCTCACCACGGGAACAGGAGATCCTGGACGAGCAGTACTTC. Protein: CASSPREQEILDEQYF.

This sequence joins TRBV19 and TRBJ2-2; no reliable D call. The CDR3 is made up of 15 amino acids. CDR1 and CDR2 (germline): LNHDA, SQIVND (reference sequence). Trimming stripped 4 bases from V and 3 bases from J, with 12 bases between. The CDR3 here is CASSTLGGDTGELFF. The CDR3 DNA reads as TGTGCCAGTAGTACCCTAGGTGGTGACACCGGGGAGCTGTTTTTT. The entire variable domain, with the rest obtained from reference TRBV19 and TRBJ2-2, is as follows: DGGITQSPKYLFRKEGQNVTLSCEQNLNHDAMYWYRQDPGQGLRLIYYSQIVNDFQKGDIAEGYSVSREKKESFPLTVTSAQKNPTAFYLCASSTLGGDTGELFFGEGSRLTVL.

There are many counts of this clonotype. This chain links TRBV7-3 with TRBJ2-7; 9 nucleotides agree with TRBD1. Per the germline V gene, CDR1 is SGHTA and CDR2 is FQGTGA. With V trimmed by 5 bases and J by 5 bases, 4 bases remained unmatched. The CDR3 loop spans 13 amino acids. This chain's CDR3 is CASSRDRVNEQYF. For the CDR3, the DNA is TGTGCCAGCAGCCGGGACAGGGTTAACGAGCAGTACTTC. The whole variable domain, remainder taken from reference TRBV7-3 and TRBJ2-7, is GAGVSQTPSNKVTEKGKYVELRCDPISGHTALYWYRQSLGQGPEFLIYFQGTGAADDSGLPNDRFFAVRPEGSVSTLKIQRTERGDSAVYLCASSRDRVNEQYFGPGTRLTVT.

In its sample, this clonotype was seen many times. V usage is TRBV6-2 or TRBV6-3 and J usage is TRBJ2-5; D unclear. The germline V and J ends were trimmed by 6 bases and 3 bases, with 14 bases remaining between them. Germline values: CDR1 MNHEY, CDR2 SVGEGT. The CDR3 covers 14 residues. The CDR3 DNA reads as TGTGCCAGCAGGAAGGACGGGTTAGAAGAGACCCAGTACTTC. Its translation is CASRKDGLEETQYF.

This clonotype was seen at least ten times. In DNA form, the CDR3 reads TGTGCCAGCAGTGATGCCGAGACCGGGGAGCTGTTTTTT. It translates to CASSDAETGELFF. The gene calls are TRBV2 and TRBJ2-2, with unresolved D. Germline V CDR1 and CDR2: SNHLY, FYNNEI. The CDR3 spans 13 residues. V shed 3 bases and J shed 5 bases, with 7 bases lying between them. Looking up the rest from reference TRBV2 and TRBJ2-2 gives the full variable domain: EPEVTQTPSHQVTQMGQEVILRCVPISNHLYFYWYRQILGQKVEFLVSFYNNEISEKSEIFDDQFSVERPDGSNFTLKIRSTKLEDSAMYFCASSDAETGELFFGEGSRLTVL.

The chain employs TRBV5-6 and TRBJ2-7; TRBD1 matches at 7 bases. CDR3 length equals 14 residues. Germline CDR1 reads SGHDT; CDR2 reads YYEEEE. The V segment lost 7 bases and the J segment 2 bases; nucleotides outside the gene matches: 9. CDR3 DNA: TGTGCCAGCCATTTCGGGACAGCCGCCTACGAGCAGTACTTC. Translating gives CASHFGTAAYEQYF.

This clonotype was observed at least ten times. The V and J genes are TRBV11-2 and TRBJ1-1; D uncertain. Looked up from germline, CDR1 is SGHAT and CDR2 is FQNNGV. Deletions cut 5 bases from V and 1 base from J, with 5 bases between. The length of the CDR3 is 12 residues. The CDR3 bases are TGTGCCAGCAGCCCCTGGAACACTGAAGCTTTCTTT. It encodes CASSPWNTEAFF.

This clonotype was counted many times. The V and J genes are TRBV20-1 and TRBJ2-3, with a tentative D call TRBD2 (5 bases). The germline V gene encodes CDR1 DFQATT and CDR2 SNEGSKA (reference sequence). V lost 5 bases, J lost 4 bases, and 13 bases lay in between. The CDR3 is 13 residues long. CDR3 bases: TGCAGTGCTCCTCTCTCCGGGGCAGATACGCAGTATTTT. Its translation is CSAPLSGADTQYF.

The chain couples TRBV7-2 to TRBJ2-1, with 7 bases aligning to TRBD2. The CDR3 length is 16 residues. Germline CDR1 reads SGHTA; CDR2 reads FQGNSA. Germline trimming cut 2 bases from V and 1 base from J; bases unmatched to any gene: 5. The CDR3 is CASSLHVSGSYNEQFF. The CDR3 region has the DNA TGTGCCAGCAGCTTACACGTTAGCGGGTCCTACAATGAGCAGTTCTTC. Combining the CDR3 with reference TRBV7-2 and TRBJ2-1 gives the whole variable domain GAGVSQSPSNKVTEKGKDVELRCDPISGHTALYWYRQSLGQGLEFLIYFQGNSAPDKSGLPSDRFSAERTGGSVSTLTIQRTQQEDSAVYLCASSLHVSGSYNEQFFGPGTRLTVL.

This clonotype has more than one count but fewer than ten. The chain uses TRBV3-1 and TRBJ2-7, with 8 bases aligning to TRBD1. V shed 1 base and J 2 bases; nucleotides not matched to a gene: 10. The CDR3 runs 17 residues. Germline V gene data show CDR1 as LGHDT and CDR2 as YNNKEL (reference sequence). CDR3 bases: TGTGCCAGCAGCCAAGTAGACAGGGGTACTATGCCCTACGAGCAGTACTTC. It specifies CASSQVDRGTMPYEQYF.

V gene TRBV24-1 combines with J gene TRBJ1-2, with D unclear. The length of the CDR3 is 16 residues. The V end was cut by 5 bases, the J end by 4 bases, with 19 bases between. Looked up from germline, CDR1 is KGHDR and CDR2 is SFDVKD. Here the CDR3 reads CATSGPALQGSYGYTF. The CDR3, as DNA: TGTGCCACCAGTGGCCCTGCCTTACAAGGGAGCTATGGCTACACCTTC.

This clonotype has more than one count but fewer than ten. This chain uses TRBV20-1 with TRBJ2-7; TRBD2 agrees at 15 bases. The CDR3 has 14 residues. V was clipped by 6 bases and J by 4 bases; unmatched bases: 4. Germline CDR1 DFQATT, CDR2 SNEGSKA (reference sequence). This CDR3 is CSAGTSGRRYEQYF. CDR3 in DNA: TGCAGTGCCGGGACTAGCGGGAGGAGGTACGAGCAGTACTTC.

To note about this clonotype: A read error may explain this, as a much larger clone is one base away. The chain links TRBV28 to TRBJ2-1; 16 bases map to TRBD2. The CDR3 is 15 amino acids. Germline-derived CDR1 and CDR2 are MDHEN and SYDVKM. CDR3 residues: CASSLGLAGGYEQLF. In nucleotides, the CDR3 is TGTGCCAGCAGTTTGGGACTAGCGGGAGGGTATGAGCAGCTCTTC.

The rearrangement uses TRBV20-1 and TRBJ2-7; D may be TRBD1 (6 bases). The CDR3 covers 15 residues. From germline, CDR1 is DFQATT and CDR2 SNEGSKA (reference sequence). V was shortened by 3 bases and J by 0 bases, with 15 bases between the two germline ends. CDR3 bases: TGCAGTGCTAGTGAGGGGGTCTTACGCTCCTACGAGCAGTACTTC. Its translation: CSASEGVLRSYEQYF.

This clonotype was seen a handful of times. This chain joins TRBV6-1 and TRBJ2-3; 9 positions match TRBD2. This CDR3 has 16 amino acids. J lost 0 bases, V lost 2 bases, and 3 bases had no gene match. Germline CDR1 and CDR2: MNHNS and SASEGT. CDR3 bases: TGTGCCAGCAGTGAACATAGCGGGAGTAGCACAGATACGCAGTATTTT. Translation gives CASSEHSGSSTDTQYF.